These T cell receptor beta chains were read from a single sample in a study of shared clonotypes between healthy human individuals. TCRdb's copy holds only in-frame clones and misses some; the assay was immunoSEQ multiplex PCR. Here the sample spans about 2,100,000 clones, roughly 91% being singletons. The sample taken for sequencing was naive CD8+ T cells from PBMCs. The receptors were gathered from a man between 18 and 35 years old in good health. Some clones in this sample may be carry-over from other donors' samples. Both conserved end residues are part of each CDR3. The D gene is left open where the match is weak. Clone size appears in some rows only: once, few, many, or a class for an expanded clone.

>TRBV19|TRBD1|-|TRBJ1-1|14
CASSATGWNTEAFF
TGTGCCAGTAGTGCGACAGGGTGGAACACTGAAGCTTTCTTT
>TRBV11-1|-|once|TRBJ2-1|13
CASSHRDLNEQFF
TGTGCCAGCAGCCACCGGGACTTAAATGAGCAGTTCTTC
>TRBV30|-|once|TRBJ2-1|16
CAWSPGVAASYNEQFF
TGTGCCTGGAGTCCAGGGGTAGCGGCCTCCTACAATGAGCAGTTCTTC
>TRBV13|-|-|TRBJ2-1|13
CASSSGRTNEQFF
TGTGCCAGCAGCTCGGGACGGACTAATGAGCAGTTCTTC
>TRBV25-1|TRBD2|-|TRBJ2-5|17
CASSEYSGRVVQETQYF
TGTGCCAGCAGTGAATATAGCGGGAGGGTCGTCCAAGAGACCCAGTACTTC
>TRBV27|TRBD1|-|TRBJ2-7|17
CASSSSPGTGVSYEQYF
TGTGCCAGCAGTTCCTCTCCCGGGACAGGGGTCTCCTACGAGCAGTACTTC
>TRBV7-9|-|-|TRBJ2-3|12
CASSLQRDTQYF
TGTGCCAGCAGCCTGCAGAGGGATACGCAGTATTTT
>TRBV7-9|-|few|TRBJ1-2|15
CASSSAGLGGNGYTF
TGTGCCAGCAGCTCCGCGGGTTTGGGAGGCAATGGCTACACCTTC
>TRBV4-2|TRBD1|-|TRBJ2-5|14
CASSPRTGQETQYF
TGTGCCAGCAGCCCCAGGACAGGACAAGAGACCCAGTACTTC
>TRBV14|-|once|TRBJ2-5|16
CASSQVRMGVQETQYF
TGTGCCAGCAGCCAAGTAAGGATGGGGGTCCAAGAGACCCAGTACTTC
>TRBV10-2|-|-|TRBJ1-1|13
CASSESTRTEAFF
TGCGCCAGCAGTGAGTCGACAAGGACCGAAGCTTTCTTT
>TRBV7-9|-|-|TRBJ2-5|14
CASSLAGSQETQYF
TGTGCCAGCAGCTTAGCAGGGTCCCAAGAGACCCAGTACTTC
>TRBV19|-|-|TRBJ1-1|16
CASSIRRQTADTEAFF
TGTGCCAGTAGTATACGTCGGCAAACGGCGGACACTGAAGCTTTCTTT
>TRBV6-4|TRBD2|-|TRBJ2-1|15
CASRRTSGDYNEQFF
TGTGCCAGCAGACGGACTAGCGGAGATTACAATGAGCAGTTCTTC
>TRBV28|-|-|TRBJ2-7|11
CASTLGDEQYF
TGTGCCAGCACCCTTGGCGACGAGCAGTACTTC
>TRBV28|-|-|TRBJ1-1|14
CASSNRVWRTEAFF
TGTGCCAGCAGCAACAGGGTTTGGCGCACTGAAGCTTTCTTT
>TRBV7-9|-|-|TRBJ2-7|14
CASSPRGSSYEQYF
TGTGCCAGCAGCCCCAGGGGAAGCTCCTACGAGCAGTACTTC
>TRBV2|TRBD1|-|TRBJ1-5|12
CASSFSDRGPHF
TGTGCCAGCAGTTTTTCGGACAGGGGGCCTCATTTT